These 9 T cell receptor beta chains originate from one sample sequenced in a study of CD8 T cells in ankylosing spondylitis. Study-level findings and limits: What appeared characteristic of ankylosing spondylitis blood was a TCR beta motif of fewer than ten highly homologous variants.

Their antigens are not known. TCRdb reanalysed the 5' RACE reads using MiXCR and keeps one entry per CDR3 protein. Of approximately 550,000 distinct CDR3 sequences listed, 12% are singletons. Sample: blood, either unsorted or a sorted T cell fraction (not recorded which). The receptors originated from a male donor with ankylosing spondylitis.

This clonotype came up a few times. The chain employs TRBV3-1 and TRBJ2-2, with 7 bases identical to TRBD1. Germline V CDR1 and CDR2: LGHDT, YNNKEL (reference sequence). J gave up 5 bases and V 5 bases, and 5 bases lay outside the gene matches. The CDR3 runs to 14 residues. CDR3 region: CASSANRGTGELFF. Written as DNA, the CDR3 is TGTGCCAGCAGCGCTAACAGGGGAACCGGGGAGCTGTTTTTT.

The chain is built from TRBV21-1 and TRBJ2-7; the DNA was not compared with TRBD2, the D call given in the table. TRBV21-1 is a pseudogene locus. The CDR3 extends over 15 amino acids. The CDR3 loop is CASSKALADSYEQYV. The CDR3 bases are TGTGCCAGCAGCAAAGCTCTAGCGGATTCCTACGAGCAGTACGTC.

CDR3 residues: CASSQEARNVYGYTF. The CDR3 DNA is TGTGCCAGCAGCCAGGAGGCCAGAAACGTGTATGGCTACACCTTC. J is TRBJ1-2 and V is TRBV7-2; D gene unclear. CDR3 size: 15 residues. V was clipped by 5 bases and J by 5 bases, with 18 bases between them. The germline V gene encodes CDR1 SGHTA and CDR2 FQGNSA.

The chain couples TRBV5-6 to TRBJ2-1, with TRBD2 matching 10 bases. This CDR3 region has 14 residues. V was pared by 6 bases and J by 5 bases, with 5 bases of the junction left unmatched. The V gene's germline CDR1 is SGHDT and CDR2 YYEEEE. The CDR3 nucleotides are TGTGCCAGCACCCTAGCGGGGGCCCACAATGAGCAGTTCTTC. This encodes CASTLAGAHNEQFF.

This clonotype was seen only a few times. The genes are TRBV7-8 and TRBJ2-1; 14 bases are a match to TRBD2. Germline CDR1 and CDR2: SGHVS and FQNEAQ. This CDR3 is 15 amino acids long. V trimming: 5 bases; J trimming: 6 bases; junction bases outside the gene matches: 3. CDR3 in amino acids: CASSTTSGRVNEQFF. CDR3 nucleotides: TGTGCCAGCAGCACGACTAGCGGGAGGGTCAATGAGCAGTTCTTC.

The genes are TRBV10-1 and TRBJ2-2, with unresolved D. This CDR3 has 13 residues. Trimming removed 2 bases at V and 3 bases at J, with 4 bases between. The germline V gene encodes CDR1 WNHNN and CDR2 SYGVQD (reference sequence). In nucleotides, the CDR3 is TGCGCCAGCAGTGAGGAGGACACCGGGGAGCTGTTTTTT. Translating gives CASSEEDTGELFF.

This clonotype has more than one count but fewer than ten. The rearrangement links TRBV3-1 to TRBJ1-6, with D tentatively TRBD1 (6 bases). This CDR3 has 16 amino acids. CDR1 and CDR2 from the germline V gene are LGHDT and YNNKEL (reference sequence). V was pared by 3 bases and J by 10 bases, with 19 bases between. As DNA, the CDR3 is TGTGCCAGCAGCCACACAGGGAGAACTCAGGGGTCACCCCTCCACTTT. Translated: CASSHTGRTQGSPLHF.

This clonotype came up a few times. This sequence joins TRBV20-1 and TRBJ2-1; D remains unclear. The CDR3 length is 11 residues. The V gene's germline CDR1 is DFQATT and CDR2 SNEGSKA (reference sequence). Trimming took 6 bases from V and 7 from J, leaving 10 bases between them. The DNA of the CDR3 is TGCAGTGCAGTAAGAGCTAATGAGCAGTTCTTC. Translated: CSAVRANEQFF.

The CDR3 sequence is CASSLEVGDEKLFF. The CDR3 DNA sequence: TGTGCCAGCAGTTTGGAGGTGGGGGATGAAAAACTGTTTTTT. The chain carries TRBV12-3 or TRBV12-4 and TRBJ1-4; tentative D call: TRBD1 (5 bases). The germline V and J ends were trimmed by 3 bases and 6 bases, with 11 bases remaining between them. CDR3 length: 14 amino acids.